Each of the 21 T cell receptor beta chains below was sequenced from the same sample in a study of blood T cell repertoires in COVID-19. Sequencing used immunoSEQ multiplex PCR; TCRdb keeps in-frame clones, though not all of them. The data hold approximately 25,000 clones, with about 90% observed a single time. Sequenced input: peripheral blood. These receptors all stem from a man between 65 and 85 years old with active COVID-19.

This sequence joins TRBV27 and TRBJ2-3; D is unresolved. With 3 bases removed from V and 5 bases from J, the gap between germline ends came to 6 bases. CDR1 and CDR2 from the germline V gene are MNHEY and SMNVEV (reference sequence). This CDR3 contains 12 residues. The DNA for the CDR3 is TGTGCCAGCAGTTTCCGAGGAGATACGCAGTATTTT. Its translation: CASSFRGDTQYF.

This clone was seen a single time. The genes are TRBV3-1 (or the pseudogene TRBV3-2) and TRBJ2-1, with D possibly being TRBD2 (5 bases). Germline CDR1 reads LGHDT; CDR2 reads YNNKEL (reference sequence). V was clipped by 11 bases and J by 3 bases, with 11 bases between them. The CDR3 has 12 amino acids. CDR3 loop: CACVGVYNEQFF. The CDR3 DNA reads as TGTGCCTGCGTCGGGGTCTACAATGAGCAGTTCTTC.

V and J are TRBV27 and TRBJ2-1, with 7 bases aligning to TRBD2. V lost 6 bases to trimming and J lost 8 bases; unmatched junction nucleotides: 13. The CDR3 runs to 15 residues. CDR1 MNHEY and CDR2 SMNVEV come from the germline V gene (reference sequence). The CDR3 protein is CASSAGREWFDEQFF. CDR3 nucleotides: TGTGCCAGCAGCGCAGGGAGGGAGTGGTTCGATGAGCAGTTCTTC.

V usage is TRBV7-3 and J usage is TRBJ2-2, with 7 bases fitting TRBD1. Germline CDR1 is SGHTA and CDR2 is FQGTGA. The CDR3 is 16 residues long. V trimming: 0 bases; J trimming: 1 base; junction bases outside the gene matches: 2. The CDR3 is CASSLTGTENTGELFF. Here the CDR3 DNA reads TGTGCCAGCAGCTTAACCGGGACAGAGAACACCGGGGAGCTGTTTTTT.

The V and J genes are TRBV7-3 and TRBJ2-1; 14 positions match TRBD2. Germline V gene sequence: CDR1 SGHTA, CDR2 FQGTGA. The CDR3 extends over 18 amino acids. Trimming took 3 bases from V and 8 from J; bases not matched to a gene: 12. CDR3 loop: CASSFLAQGLAGAHEQFF. CDR3 DNA sequence: TGTGCCAGCAGCTTTTTGGCGCAGGGACTAGCGGGAGCCCATGAGCAGTTCTTC.

The rearrangement joins TRBV18 to TRBJ2-7; TRBD1 agrees at 8 bases. Germline values: CDR1 KGHSH, CDR2 LQKENI. The CDR3 loop spans 14 amino acids. Germline trimming cut 6 bases from V and 2 bases from J; bases unmatched to any gene: 6. The CDR3 here is CASSERQGPYEQYF. The CDR3 nucleotides read TGTGCCAGCTCGGAAAGACAGGGGCCCTACGAGCAGTACTTC.

The V and J genes are TRBV19 and TRBJ2-6; 11 nucleotides align to TRBD2. Germline-derived CDR1 and CDR2 are LNHDA and SQIVND (reference sequence). The CDR3 totals 17 residues. The V segment lost 3 bases and the J segment 0 bases; nucleotides outside the gene matches: 1. CDR3 amino acids: CASSIGTSGSGANVLTF. The CDR3 coding sequence is TGTGCCAGTAGTATCGGGACTAGCGGCTCTGGGGCCAACGTCCTGACTTTC.

This clone was counted a single time. V is TRBV29-1 and J is TRBJ1-1; 12 bases match TRBD1. The length of the CDR3 is 17 residues. Per the germline V gene, CDR1 is SQVTM and CDR2 is ANQGSEA. J was trimmed by 1 base and V by 6 bases; bases with no gene match: 12. DNA for the CDR3: TGCAGCGTACATCACCGGGACAGGGGGCCTGGGAACACTGAAGCTTTCTTT. Its protein product is CSVHHRDRGPGNTEAFF.

This sequence joins TRBV29-1 and TRBJ2-1, with TRBD1 as a possible D gene (6 bases). CDR3 size: 12 residues. Trimming removed 5 bases at V and 10 bases at J, with 15 bases between. Germline V gives CDR1 SQVTM, CDR2 ANQGSEA. The CDR3 DNA reads as TGCAGCGTTCTTTTGGGGGCGCAGGAGCAGTTCTTC. Amino acids: CSVLLGAQEQFF.

This chain connects TRBV11-1 to TRBJ2-1; the match to TRBD1 covers 9 bases. With V trimmed by 4 bases and J by 7 bases, 2 bases remained unmatched. The CDR3 spans 13 residues. Germline values: CDR1 SGHAT, CDR2 FQDESV (reference sequence). The CDR3 is CASSSDRGNEQFF. CDR3 in DNA: TGTGCCAGCAGCTCCGACAGGGGGAATGAGCAGTTCTTC.

The genes are TRBV24-1 and TRBJ1-4; D unresolved. Trimming removed 2 bases at V and 11 bases at J, with 5 bases between. Germline V gene lookup returns CDR1 KGHDR and CDR2 SFDVKD. The CDR3 contains 11 residues. The CDR3 is CATSDSRKLFF. The CDR3 DNA is TGTGCCACCAGTGATTCCCGGAAACTGTTTTTT.

The V gene is TRBV5-4, the J gene TRBJ2-3, with 8 bases that match TRBD2. This CDR3 is built from 19 residues. Germline values: CDR1 SGHNT, CDR2 YYREEE (reference sequence). J was trimmed by 0 bases and V by 1 base; bases with no gene match: 13. CDR3 amino acids: CASSLFPRTSLRSTDTQYF. The CDR3 DNA reads TGTGCCAGCAGCTTGTTCCCCCGGACTAGCCTCAGGAGCACAGATACGCAGTATTTT.

This clone showed up just once. The genes are TRBV4-3 and TRBJ2-2; D ambiguous. Germline V gives CDR1 LGHNA, CDR2 YSLEER. V was clipped by 1 base and J by 0 bases, with 9 bases between them. The CDR3 sequence is 16 residues long. In DNA form, the CDR3 reads TGCGCCAGCAGCCAAGTCGTTCTAGCGAACACCGGGGAGCTGTTTTTT. Protein product: CASSQVVLANTGELFF.

The chain links TRBV6-2 or TRBV6-3 to TRBJ2-1; 7 nucleotides match TRBD1. The V gene end was trimmed by 2 bases and the J gene end by 15 bases; junction bases not matched to a gene: 10. CDR3 length: 13 amino acids. Germline V gene data show CDR1 as MNHEY and CDR2 as SVGEGT. This CDR3 is CASSYNRGRYPFF. CDR3 nucleotides: TGTGCCAGCAGTTACAACAGGGGACGCTATCCGTTCTTC.

The J gene is TRBJ2-1, the V gene TRBV15, with TRBD2 identical over 7 bases. CDR1 is LNHNV, CDR2 YYDKDF, per germline (reference sequence). The CDR3 is 15 amino acids. Trimming took 0 bases from V and 6 from J; bases not matched to a gene: 5. Here the CDR3 DNA reads TGTGCCACCAGCAGAGATCGCGGGAGTGGCAATGAGCAGTTCTTC. As protein: CATSRDRGSGNEQFF.

The chain uses TRBV7-2 and TRBJ2-7; TRBD2 is a possible D gene (6 bases). The germline gives CDR1 SGHTA, CDR2 FQGNSA. This CDR3 has 13 amino acids. V was pared by 1 base and J by 2 bases, with 6 bases between. The CDR3 region has the DNA TGTGCCAGCAGCTTAGTAGCGGCCTACGAGCAGTACTTC. Translating gives CASSLVAAYEQYF. The complete variable domain, with remaining parts taken from reference TRBV7-2 and TRBJ2-7, reads GAGVSQSPSNKVTEKGKDVELRCDPISGHTALYWYRQSLGQGLEFLIYFQGNSAPDKSGLPSDRFSAERTGGSVSTLTIQRTQQEDSAVYLCASSLVAAYEQYFGPGTRLTVT.

V and J are TRBV10-3 and TRBJ2-3, with 8 positions matching TRBD1. In germline, CDR1 is ENHRY, CDR2 SYGVKD. The CDR3 runs 13 residues. V was clipped by 11 bases and J by 3 bases; unmatched bases: 7. The CDR3 DNA reads as TGTGCCGCCCGGACAGGGAGTACAGATACGCAGTATTTT. Its protein is CAARTGSTDTQYF.

As DNA, the CDR3 is TGTGCCAGCAGCTTAACTAGACCTCCGGTGGATACGCAGTATTTT. Translated: CASSLTRPPVDTQYF. The V call is TRBV7-2, the J call TRBJ2-3; maybe TRBD2 (5 bases). From germline, CDR1 is SGHTA and CDR2 FQGNSA. This CDR3 comprises 15 residues. Trimming took off 2 bases at V and 6 bases at J, with 15 bases between the two ends.

The genes are TRBV5-1 and TRBJ1-1; D not certain. The CDR3 consists of 13 residues. In germline, CDR1 is SGHRS, CDR2 YFSETQ. V gave up 5 bases and J gave up 1 base, with 9 bases separating them. This CDR3 reads CASSFTPNTEAFF. For the CDR3, the DNA is TGCGCCAGCAGTTTCACACCGAACACTGAAGCTTTCTTT.

The gene calls are TRBV7-9 and TRBJ1-2, with D possibly matching TRBD1 (6 bases). CDR1 is SEHNR and CDR2 is FQNEAQ in the germline V gene (reference sequence). The CDR3 is 16 amino acids. V shed 5 bases and J shed 0 bases, with 16 bases lying between them. The CDR3 reads CASSPGGGRANYGYTF. DNA of the CDR3: TGTGCCAGCAGCCCAGGTGGGGGCCGAGCTAACTATGGCTACACCTTC.

This chain uses TRBV18 with TRBJ2-3; 12 nucleotides line up with TRBD2. Germline assignment: CDR1 KGHSH and CDR2 LQKENI. J was trimmed by 6 bases and V by 2 bases; bases with no gene match: 0. CDR3 size: 14 residues. CDR3 loop: CASSPGLAGDTQYF. Here the CDR3 DNA reads TGTGCCAGCTCACCAGGACTAGCGGGGGATACGCAGTATTTT.